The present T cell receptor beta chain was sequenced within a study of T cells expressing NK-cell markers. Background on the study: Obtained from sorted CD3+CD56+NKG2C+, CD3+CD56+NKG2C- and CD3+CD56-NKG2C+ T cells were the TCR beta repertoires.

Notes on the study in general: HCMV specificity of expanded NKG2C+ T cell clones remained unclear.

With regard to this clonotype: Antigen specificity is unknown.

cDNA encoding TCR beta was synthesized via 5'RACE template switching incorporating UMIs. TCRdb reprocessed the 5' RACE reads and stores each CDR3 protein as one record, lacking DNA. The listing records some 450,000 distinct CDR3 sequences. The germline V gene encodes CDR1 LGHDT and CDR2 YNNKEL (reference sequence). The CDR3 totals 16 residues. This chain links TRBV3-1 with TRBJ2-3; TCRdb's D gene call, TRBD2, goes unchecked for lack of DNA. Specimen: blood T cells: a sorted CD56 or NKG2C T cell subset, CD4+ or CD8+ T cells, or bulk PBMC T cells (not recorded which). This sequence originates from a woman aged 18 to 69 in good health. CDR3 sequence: CASSRRLAGGADTQYF.